These 20 T cell receptor beta chains share one sample of origin, sequenced in a study of shared clonotypes between healthy human individuals. CD8 cells classed as naive were CD45RO-negative and positively selected for CCR7, excluding terminally differentiated effector memory CD45RA+ cells. Some clones are missing from TCRdb's copy, which holds only in-frame ones; the method was immunoSEQ multiplex PCR. The data hold some 2.1 million clones, with about 95% observed a single time. Sequences were obtained from naive CD8+ T cells sorted from blood. The receptors come from a young man in good health.

To note about this clone: The sample has other DNA sequences that encode this CDR3 too. The J gene is TRBJ1-2, the V gene TRBV4-1, with D uncertain. The CDR3 is 11 residues long. V lost 3 bases, J lost 7 bases, and 6 bases lay in between. Germline V gives CDR1 MGHRA, CDR2 YSYEKL. The CDR3 region is CASSQGGGYTF. CDR3 sequence (DNA): TGCGCCAGCAGCCAGGGAGGTGGCTACACCTTC.

This clone was seen a single time. The V gene is TRBV6-5, the J gene TRBJ2-7; 7 bases are shared with TRBD2. In germline, CDR1 is MNHEY, CDR2 SVGAGI. CDR3 size: 14 residues. V dropped 4 bases and J dropped 2; count of bases not matched to a gene: 5. The CDR3 bases are TGTGCCAGCAGTTGGGTAGCGGGCCCCTACGAGCAGTACTTC. Its translation is CASSWVAGPYEQYF.

The gene calls are TRBV7-8 and TRBJ1-5; D gene ambiguous. The ends were cut back, 5 bases at V and 2 bases at J, with 13 bases in the middle. CDR3 length: 15 residues. The germline V gene encodes CDR1 SGHVS and CDR2 FQNEAQ. DNA for the CDR3: TGTGCCAGCAGCCCCGACACATCGGGCAATCAGCCCCAGCATTTT. Translating it yields CASSPDTSGNQPQHF. Filled out from reference TRBV7-8 and TRBJ1-5, the complete variable domain reads GAGVSQSPRYKVAKRGQDVALRCDPISGHVSLFWYQQALGQGPEFLTYFQNEAQLDKSGLPSDRFFAERPEGSVSTLKIQRTQQEDSAVYLCASSPDTSGNQPQHFGDGTRLSIL.

The chain uses TRBV5-6 and TRBJ2-7; tentatively, D is TRBD2 (6 bases). The CDR3 extends over 14 amino acids. Germline V CDR1 and CDR2: SGHDT, YYEEEE. V lost 9 bases to trimming and J lost 0 bases, with 16 bases between them. The CDR3 nucleotides read TGTGCCAACAACCGGGGGACTGGCTCCTACGAGCAGTACTTC. Amino acids: CANNRGTGSYEQYF.

V usage is TRBV27 and J usage is TRBJ1-1; 9 bases agree with TRBD1. The CDR3 loop spans 19 amino acids. Germline V gene sequence: CDR1 MNHEY, CDR2 SMNVEV (reference sequence). Unmatched junction bases numbered 14, after V lost 3 bases and J lost 0 bases. Written as DNA, the CDR3 is TGTGCCAGCAGTTTCCACCAAACCGGGACAGGGAGAATGAACACTGAAGCTTTCTTT. Protein: CASSFHQTGTGRMNTEAFF.

As for this clone: Other nucleotide sequences from this sample produce the same CDR3. The rearrangement joins TRBV13 to TRBJ2-3; perhaps D is TRBD1 or TRBD2 (7 bases each). Trimming removed 0 bases at V and 4 bases at J, with 11 bases between. The CDR3 contains 15 residues. The V gene's germline CDR1 is PRHDT and CDR2 FYEKMQ (reference sequence). CDR3 coding DNA: TGTGCCAGCAGCTTAGGAGCAGGGGGGGCAGATACGCAGTATTTT. Translation gives CASSLGAGGADTQYF.

On this clone itself: Other DNA sequences from this sample encode an identical CDR3 as well. V gene TRBV7-9 combines with J gene TRBJ2-5, with D maybe TRBD2 (5 bases). The CDR3 has 11 amino acids. CDR1 is SEHNR, CDR2 FQNEAQ, per germline (reference sequence). V dropped 5 bases and J dropped 5 bases, with 6 bases sitting between them. This CDR3 reads CASSRGETQYF. For the CDR3, the DNA is TGTGCCAGCAGCCGCGGGGAGACCCAGTACTTC.

The gene calls are TRBV9 and TRBJ1-5; D is perhaps TRBD1 (6 bases). Trimming shortened V by 2 bases and J by 6 bases, and 12 bases separated the two germline ends. The CDR3 has 14 residues. Germline V gene data show CDR1 as SGDLS and CDR2 as YYNGEE. The CDR3 DNA reads TGTGCCAGCAGCGTCGAGGGGGGACTTCAGCCCCAGCATTTT. Translating it yields CASSVEGGLQPQHF.

The chain links TRBV6-5 to TRBJ1-2, with unresolved D. Per germline, CDR1 MNHEY and CDR2 SVGAGI. This CDR3 contains 15 residues. Between the trimmed V and J ends, which lost 1 base and 3 bases, there was a span of 12 bases. CDR3 region: CASSYYPGEDYGYTF. Here the CDR3 DNA reads TGTGCCAGCAGTTACTACCCCGGAGAGGACTATGGCTACACCTTC.

The chain has TRBV30 and TRBJ2-1; D is perhaps TRBD2 (6 bases). Germline lookup yields CDR1 GTSNPN and CDR2 SVGIG (reference sequence). With 4 bases removed from V and 4 bases from J, the gap between germline ends came to 14 bases. CDR3 length: 14 residues. The chain's CDR3 is CAWKLEGPYNEQFF. CDR3 in DNA: TGTGCCTGGAAGTTGGAGGGGCCATACAATGAGCAGTTCTTC.

The gene calls are TRBV5-1 and TRBJ2-2; D ambiguous. Germline V gives CDR1 SGHRS, CDR2 YFSETQ. This CDR3 region has 14 residues. Trimming removed 0 bases at V and 6 bases at J, with 9 bases between. The CDR3 DNA sequence: TGCGCCAGCAGCTTGGCCAGGTGGGCCGGGGAGCTGTTTTTT. Amino acids: CASSLARWAGELFF.

The chain employs TRBV27 and TRBJ2-1, with TRBD2 matching over 8 bases. This CDR3 comprises 17 residues. Germline V gene data show CDR1 as MNHEY and CDR2 as SMNVEV (reference sequence). With V trimmed by 6 bases and J by 2 bases, 12 bases remained unmatched. The CDR3 reads CASSPLAGSDAYNEQFF. The DNA of the CDR3 is TGTGCCAGCAGCCCTTTAGCGGGGAGCGACGCCTACAATGAGCAGTTCTTC.

J is TRBJ2-7 and V is TRBV27, with 10 bases identical to TRBD1. Trimming at V came to 6 bases and at J to 2 bases, leaving 4 bases not matched to a gene. Germline CDR1 MNHEY, CDR2 SMNVEV (reference sequence). The CDR3 consists of 14 residues. As DNA, the CDR3 is TGTGCCAGCAGATCCGGGACAGGGGCCTACGAGCAGTACTTC. The encoded protein is CASRSGTGAYEQYF.

The chain's CDR3 is CASSYRQPQHF. The CDR3 nucleotides are TGTGCCAGCAGCTACCGTCAGCCCCAGCATTTT. The rearrangement uses TRBV5-6 and TRBJ1-5; no firm D call. Germline V gene data show CDR1 as SGHDT and CDR2 as YYEEEE. Trimming took off 3 bases at V and 6 bases at J, with 4 bases between the two ends. The CDR3 loop spans 11 amino acids.

The chain combines TRBV29-1 with TRBJ2-2; 10 positions agree with TRBD2. Trimming took 5 bases from V and 7 from J; bases not matched to a gene: 13. The germline gives CDR1 SQVTM, CDR2 ANQGSEA. The CDR3 sequence is 16 residues long. CDR3 sequence reads: CSVLAGDPPSVGELFF. CDR3 in DNA: TGCAGCGTTCTAGCGGGGGACCCCCCCTCGGTCGGGGAGCTGTTTTTT.

In regard to this clone: Other DNA sequences in the same sample also yield this CDR3. The chain carries TRBV5-1 and TRBJ2-5; weak D call: TRBD2 (7 bases). The CDR3 sequence is 13 residues long. Germline CDR1 SGHRS, CDR2 YFSETQ. Trimming shortened V by 2 bases and J by 5 bases, and 10 bases separated the two germline ends. The chain's CDR3 is CASSLGGGETQYF. Written as DNA, the CDR3 is TGCGCCAGCAGCTTAGGGGGAGGGGAGACCCAGTACTTC.

The chain joins TRBV19 to TRBJ2-7, with D uncertain. The CDR3 is 14 residues long. The V and J ends lost 6 bases and 4 bases respectively, with 16 bases between them. Germline V gives CDR1 LNHDA, CDR2 SQIVND (reference sequence). The CDR3 reads CASSPTPVFYEQYF. In DNA, the CDR3 is TGTGCCAGTAGCCCCACCCCAGTTTTTTACGAGCAGTACTTC. The full variable domain, with the rest looked up from reference TRBV19 and TRBJ2-7, is DGGITQSPKYLFRKEGQNVTLSCEQNLNHDAMYWYRQDPGQGLRLIYYSQIVNDFQKGDIAEGYSVSREKKESFPLTVTSAQKNPTAFYLCASSPTPVFYEQYFGPGTRLTVT.

The chain uses TRBV28 and TRBJ2-5; D possibly corresponds to TRBD2 (7 bases). Deletions cut 6 bases from V and 5 bases from J, with 13 bases between. The CDR3 length is 13 residues. Germline V lookup: CDR1 MDHEN, CDR2 SYDVKM. Written as DNA, the CDR3 is TGTGCCAGCAGAAGGGGGGGCCTGGAGACCCAGTACTTC. Amino acids: CASRRGGLETQYF.

The chain couples TRBV27 to TRBJ2-1; TRBD2 agrees at 14 bases. Germline assignment: CDR1 MNHEY and CDR2 SMNVEV (reference sequence). The CDR3 contains 15 residues. The V gene end was trimmed by 5 bases and the J gene end by 6 bases; junction bases not matched to a gene: 3. CDR3 nucleotides: TGTGCCAGCAGTCTCGGGACTAGCGGGAGCAATGAGCAGTTCTTC. Its translation is CASSLGTSGSNEQFF.

The chain employs TRBV2 and TRBJ2-1; D is ambiguous. The CDR3 runs 14 residues. CDR1 and CDR2 from the germline V gene are SNHLY and FYNNEI. V lost 2 bases and J 3 bases, leaving 8 bases between the germline ends. The CDR3: CASSERPSYNEQFF. CDR3 nucleotides: TGTGCCAGCAGTGAACGACCAAGCTACAATGAGCAGTTCTTC. Looking up the rest from reference TRBV2 and TRBJ2-1 gives the full variable domain: EPEVTQTPSHQVTQMGQEVILRCVPISNHLYFYWYRQILGQKVEFLVSFYNNEISEKSEIFDDQFSVERPDGSNFTLKIRSTKLEDSAMYFCASSERPSYNEQFFGPGTRLTVL.